This T cell receptor (beta chain) was sequenced for a study of Ad26.COV2.S vaccination and SARS-CoV-2 variants. The CDR3 contains 13 residues. CDR1 and CDR2 from the germline V gene are SGHAT and FQNNGV. The germline V and J ends were trimmed by 2 bases and 4 bases, with 5 bases remaining between them. Clones were read by immunoSEQ multiplex PCR, and TCRdb kept only the in-frame ones, dropping some. The sample includes approximately 420,000 clones, approximately 87% seen only once; the top ten take 3.6%. Documented treatment: about 20 received Ad26.COV2.S at low or high dose, single or two shots; about 5 received placebo; per-sample allocation not given. Day 63 after the first injection of vaccine or placebo was the sampling time. This clone was counted a single time.

The TCR comes from a person aged 18-65 years who received the Ad26.COV2.S COVID-19 vaccine or a placebo. This chain joins TRBV11-2 and TRBJ2-2, with D hard to call. The sample in question was peripheral blood, obtained in a trial of Ad26.COV2.S vaccine versus placebo. The CDR3 DNA reads as TGTGCCAGCAGCTTACTGGGCACCGGGGAGCTGTTTTTT. Translating gives CASSLLGTGELFF. The complete variable domain, with remaining parts taken from reference TRBV11-2 and TRBJ2-2, reads EAGVAQSPRYKIIEKRQSVAFWCNPISGHATLYWYQQILGQGPKLLIQFQNNGVVDDSQLPKDRFSAERLKGVDSTLKIQPAKLEDSAVYLCASSLLGTGELFFGEGSRLTVL.